Listed below are T cell receptor beta chains from one sample, sequenced in a study of T cells in localized non-small cell lung cancer. Assay: immunoSEQ multiplex PCR; the TCRdb copy retains only in-frame clones and omits some. The table lists more than 8,000 clones, roughly 88% of them singletons. Here the sequenced sample was peripheral blood, taken before any cancer treatment. All receptors come from a male donor aged 60 or over with stage III squamous cell lung carcinoma. Each CDR3 is given with its conserved first and last residue. The order of the fields is V gene, J gene, clone size, D gene, CDR3 DNA, CDR3 protein. D genes are given only for firm matches. Some rows mark clone size as missing; the rest say once, few, many or name a class of expanded clone.

>TRBV7-6|TRBJ2-7|.|.
TGTGCCAGCAGCTTAGGGGCCGGTGCCTACGAGCAGTACTTC
CASSLGAGAYEQYF
>TRBV29-1|TRBJ1-1|.|.
TGCAGCGTTGAAGAAGTCGGTGCAATGCGGGAAGCTTTCTTT
CSVEEVGAMREAFF
>TRBV28|TRBJ2-5|.|TRBD2
TGTGCCAGCAGTCCTGCGGGACTAGCTGTCGGAGAGACCCAGTACTTC
CASSPAGLAVGETQYF
>TRBV11-3|TRBJ2-5|.|.
TGTGCCAGCAGCTTAGGCAGGGGCCAAGAGACCCAGTACTTC
CASSLGRGQETQYF
>TRBV2|TRBJ2-7|.|.
TGTGCCAGCAGTGATGCGGGTCTCTCCTACGAGCAGTACTTC
CASSDAGLSYEQYF
>TRBV5-1|TRBJ2-2|.|.
TGCGCCAGCAGCCCGTCCGGCAACCGACCAGACGGGGAGCTGTTTTTT
CASSPSGNRPDGELFF
>TRBV5-1|TRBJ1-1|.|TRBD1
TGCGCCAGCAGCTTACAGGGGGATTTCACTGAAGCTTTCTTT
CASSLQGDFTEAFF
>TRBV10-3|TRBJ1-1|.|.
TGTGCCATCAAGGATCCGGCGACTGAAGCTTTCTTT
CAIKDPATEAFF
>TRBV6-1|TRBJ2-1|.|.
TGTGCCAGCAGTGAAGCTGGGACTCGGGCCTACAATGAGCAGTTCTTC
CASSEAGTRAYNEQFF
>TRBV28|TRBJ1-6|.|TRBD1
TGTGCCAGCAGTTCCCGTCTCGGACAGGGTAATTCACCCCTCCACTTT
CASSSRLGQGNSPLHF
>TRBV11-2|TRBJ2-7|.|.
TGTGCCAGCAGCTTCAGCCGAACTACGAAGGACGAGCAGTACTTC
CASSFSRTTKDEQYF
>TRBV5-1|TRBJ2-7|.|TRBD1
TGCGCCAGCAGCACGGGACAGGCCTACTACGAGCAGTACTTC
CASSTGQAYYEQYF
>TRBV5-1|TRBJ1-4|.|.
TGCGCCAGCAGCCGGGAGGGTGGTGAAAAACTGTTTTTT
CASSREGGEKLFF
>TRBV7-6|TRBJ2-1|.|.
TGTGCCAGCAGCTTACGGGGGAATGAGCAGTTCTTC
CASSLRGNEQFF
>TRBV7-9|TRBJ1-3|.|.
TGTGCCAGCAGCCCGGTCAGGGGATTAGGAAACACCATATATTTT
CASSPVRGLGNTIYF
>TRBV29-1|TRBJ1-1|large|.
TGCAGCGTCCAAAATCCGGGTGAAGCTTTCTTT
CSVQNPGEAFF
>TRBV19|TRBJ1-5|.|.
TGTGCCAGTAGTCTGGGAGGGGCTCGGAACAATCAGCCCCAGCATTTT
CASSLGGARNNQPQHF
>TRBV2|TRBJ1-1|.|.
TGTGCCAGCAGTGTAGAAGTTTCGGACACTGAAGCTTTCTTT
CASSVEVSDTEAFF
>TRBV27|TRBJ1-4|.|.
TGTGCCAGCAGTCTCTATCCAACTAATGAAAAACTGTTTTTT
CASSLYPTNEKLFF
>TRBV6-6|TRBJ1-1|once|.
TGTGCCAGCAGCATAGGAGGGTTGAACACTGAAGCTTTCTTT
CASSIGGLNTEAFF
>TRBV2|TRBJ1-2|few|.
TGTGCCAGCAGTCCGACAGGAACTTATGGCTACACCTTC
CASSPTGTYGYTF
>TRBV15|TRBJ1-5|.|.
TGTGCCACCAGCAGAGATCTTAGGAGGGGATCGAATCAGCCCCAGCATTTT
CATSRDLRRGSNQPQHF
>TRBV7-9|TRBJ2-5|.|.
TGTGCCAGCAGCTTACAACAAGAGACCCAGTACTTC
CASSLQQETQYF
>TRBV4-2|TRBJ1-3|.|TRBD1
TGTGCCAGCAGCCAAGATAAAGGGGGCCTTATGGGGTCTGGAAACACCATATATTTT
CASSQDKGGLMGSGNTIYF
>TRBV11-2|TRBJ2-1|once|TRBD2
TGTGCCAGCTACGGGGGGAATGAGCAGTTCTTC
CASYGGNEQFF
>TRBV7-2|TRBJ2-5|.|.
TGTGCCAGCAGCTTCGGCTGGAGGGTTTTAGGGACCCAGTACTTC
CASSFGWRVLGTQYF
>TRBV7-6|TRBJ1-1|few|.
TGTGCCAGCAGCTTAGGTCAAGAGAACACTGAAGCTTTCTTT
CASSLGQENTEAFF
>TRBV7-2|TRBJ2-7|.|TRBD2
TGTGCCAGCAGCTTTCCCCTTGCGGGACTAGCGGGGGATACCTACGAGCAGTACTTC
CASSFPLAGLAGDTYEQYF
>TRBV11-3|TRBJ2-3|.|TRBD2
TGTGCCAGCAGCTTAACAGCGGGGGCTAGCACAGATACGCAGTATTTT
CASSLTAGASTDTQYF
>TRBV5-4|TRBJ2-3|.|TRBD1
TGTGCCAGCAGCTGGCCGGGACAGGGGATTAATACGCAGTATTTT
CASSWPGQGINTQYF
>TRBV4-1|TRBJ2-7|.|.
TGCGCCAGCAGCCTGGGGCCGGCAAACGACGAGCAGTACTTC
CASSLGPANDEQYF
>TRBV28|TRBJ1-6|.|.
TGTGCCAGCATCCAGGGAGTATCACCCCTCCACTTT
CASIQGVSPLHF
>TRBV6-4|TRBJ2-2|.|TRBD1
TGTGCCAGCAGTGCGGGACAGGGCATCGGGGAGCTGTTTTTT
CASSAGQGIGELFF
>TRBV18|TRBJ1-1|.|TRBD1
TGTGCCAGCTCACCTGGACAGGGGGGAGCCGAGGGAGCTTTCTTT
CASSPGQGGAEGAFF
>TRBV5-1|TRBJ2-5|.|.
TGCGCCAGCAGCTTGGCTGGACGACAGACTCAAGAGACCCAGTACTTC
CASSLAGRQTQETQYF
>TRBV6-6|TRBJ2-5|.|.
TGTGCCACCGCCGGGGGAATGGGCCAGTACTTC
CATAGGMGQYF
>TRBV5-1|TRBJ1-2|once|.
TGCGCCAGCAGCCCACAGGGCGGCTATGGCTACACCTTC
CASSPQGGYGYTF
>TRBV19|TRBJ2-7|.|TRBD1
TGTGCCAGTAGTATAGCCGCGACAGGGACCTACGAGCAGTACTTC
CASSIAATGTYEQYF
>TRBV9|TRBJ2-3|.|TRBD2
TGTGCCAGCAGCGGGTCTCCGGGCGGGGGGGCCCGCACAGATACGCAGTATTTT
CASSGSPGGGARTDTQYF
>TRBV11-1|TRBJ2-3|.|.
TGTGCCAGCAGCTTTTCCAGGCAGGGGCTAGCAGATACGCAGTATTTT
CASSFSRQGLADTQYF
>TRBV30|TRBJ2-7|.|.
TGTGCCTGGAGTGTCCGCCTGCTTGAAGGCGAGCAGTACTTC
CAWSVRLLEGEQYF
>TRBV7-8|TRBJ2-1|.|TRBD2
TGTGCCAGCAGCCCCGACGGGGGGTACAATGAGCAGTTCTTC
CASSPDGGYNEQFF
>TRBV2|TRBJ1-2|.|.
TGTGCCAGCACCGCGGACGGGAACTATGGCTACACCTTC
CASTADGNYGYTF
>TRBV6-6|TRBJ2-2|.|.
TGTGCCAGCACCCCCGTTTGGGGGGCGAGCACCGGGGAGCTGTTTTTT
CASTPVWGASTGELFF
>TRBV18|TRBJ2-1|.|.
TGTGCCAGCTCACCAATACCCCAATCCTACAATGAGCAGTTCTTC
CASSPIPQSYNEQFF
>TRBV5-4|TRBJ2-1|.|TRBD2
TGTGCCAGCAGCGGACTAGCGGGGTACAATGAGCAGTTCTTC
CASSGLAGYNEQFF
>TRBV25-1|TRBJ2-7|.|TRBD1
TGTGCCAGCAGCCCTGACAGGGGGCTTCTATACGAGCAGTACTTC
CASSPDRGLLYEQYF
>TRBV4-2|TRBJ2-1|few|.
TGTGCCAGCAGCCAAGACATTTACAATGAGCAGTTCTTC
CASSQDIYNEQFF
>TRBV5-4|TRBJ2-7|.|TRBD1
TGTGCCAGCAGCACCCGCGGACAGGGATCCCACGAGCAGTACTTC
CASSTRGQGSHEQYF
>TRBV7-6|TRBJ1-3|.|.
TGTGCCAGCAGCTTAGAAGGAAACACCATATATTTT
CASSLEGNTIYF
>TRBV13|TRBJ2-7|.|.
TGTGCCAGCAGCTTATCCGTCGAATACGAGCAGTACTTC
CASSLSVEYEQYF
>TRBV23-1|TRBJ2-1|once|TRBD1
TGCGCCAGCAGTCACCGAGGCTCCGGGACAGGTGCCGACGATGAGCAGTTCTTC
CASSHRGSGTGADDEQFF
>TRBV6-1|TRBJ1-5|.|.
TGTGCCAGCAGTGAGGGGGTTTCGGGAAATCAGCCCCAGCATTTT
CASSEGVSGNQPQHF
>TRBV6-5|TRBJ1-2|.|.
TGTGCCAGCAGTTACTCAAGGGGGAGCAACTATGGCTACACCTTC
CASSYSRGSNYGYTF